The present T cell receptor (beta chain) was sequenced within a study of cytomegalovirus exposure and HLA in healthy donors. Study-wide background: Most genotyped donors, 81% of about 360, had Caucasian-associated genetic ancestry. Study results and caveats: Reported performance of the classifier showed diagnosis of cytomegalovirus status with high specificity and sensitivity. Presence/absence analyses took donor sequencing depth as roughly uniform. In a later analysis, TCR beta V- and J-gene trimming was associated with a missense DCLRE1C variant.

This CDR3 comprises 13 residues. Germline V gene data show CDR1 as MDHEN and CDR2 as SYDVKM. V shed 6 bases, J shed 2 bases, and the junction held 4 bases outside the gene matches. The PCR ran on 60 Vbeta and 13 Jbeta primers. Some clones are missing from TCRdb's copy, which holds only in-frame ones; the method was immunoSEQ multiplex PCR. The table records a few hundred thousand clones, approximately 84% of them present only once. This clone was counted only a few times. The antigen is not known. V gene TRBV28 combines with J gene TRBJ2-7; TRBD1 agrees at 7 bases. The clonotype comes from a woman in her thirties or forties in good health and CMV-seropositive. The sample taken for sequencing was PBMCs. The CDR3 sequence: CASRGQSAYEQYF. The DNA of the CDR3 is TGTGCCAGCAGGGGACAGAGCGCCTACGAGCAGTACTTC.